The 15 T cell receptor beta chains below all came from one sample that was sequenced in a study of T-cell reconstitution after alpha-beta-depleted transplantation in children. Using unique molecular identifiers, the investigators prepared the TCRbeta library. Using its own MiXCR run on the PCR reads, TCRdb lists one record per CDR3 protein. The sample contains over 450,000 distinct CDR3 sequences, over 9.5% of which appear only once. Material: PBMCs, obtained before TCRalphabeta/CD19-depleted stem cell transplant. The source of these receptors is a child aged 2 to 15 with inherited bone marrow failure, due to receive a stem cell transplant.

This clonotype occurred many times. The rearrangement links TRBV18 to TRBJ2-7; D possibly matches TRBD1 or TRBD2 (6 bases each). Germline assignment: CDR1 KGHSH and CDR2 LQKENI. Trimming removed 4 bases from V and 1 base from J, with 23 bases in between. The CDR3 covers 18 residues. CDR3 DNA sequence: TGTGCCAGCTCACGGAGGGGGTCGGGCGGCCCTGTTTCCTACGAGCAGTACTTC. As protein: CASSRRGSGGPVSYEQYF.

J is TRBJ1-2 and V is TRBV5-1, with TRBD1 as a possible D gene (6 bases). The ends were cut back, 3 bases at V and 8 bases at J, with 17 bases in the middle. CDR1 and CDR2 (germline): SGHRS, YFSETQ. This CDR3 is 14 amino acids long. The chain's CDR3 is CASSSNRDTRGYTF. The CDR3, as DNA: TGCGCCAGCAGCTCCAACCGGGACACGAGGGGCTACACCTTC.

There are many counts of this clonotype. The chain joins TRBV5-1 to TRBJ1-2; D remains ambiguous. V was cut by 0 bases and J by 13 bases, with 16 bases left in between. The CDR3 sequence is 13 residues long. The V gene's germline CDR1 is SGHRS and CDR2 YFSETQ. This CDR3 is CASSLAGAGVGTF. CDR3 DNA sequence: TGCGCCAGCAGCTTGGCGGGAGCCGGGGTTGGCACCTTC.

This clonotype has a handful of counts. The rearrangement uses TRBV27 and TRBJ2-2; the D is unclear. This CDR3 contains 13 residues. Germline V CDR1 and CDR2: MNHEY, SMNVEV (reference sequence). The CDR3 loop reads CVYPTNNTGELFF. Here the CDR3 DNA reads TGTGTATACCCCACTAATAACACCGGGGAGCTGTTTTTT.

In its sample, this clonotype was seen many times. This chain links TRBV7-2 with TRBJ2-2; 7 bases are a match to TRBD2. This CDR3 has 14 amino acids. Germline V gene lookup returns CDR1 SGHTA and CDR2 FQGNSA. The J segment lost 0 bases and the V segment lost 8 bases, leaving 3 bases of the junction unmatched. CDR3 protein: CASAGTTNTGELFF. The CDR3 DNA is TGTGCCAGCGCCGGGACTACGAACACCGGGGAGCTGTTTTTT.

This clonotype was seen at least ten times. The chain recombines TRBV7-2 with TRBJ2-1, with a tentative D call TRBD1 (5 bases). V shed 1 base and J shed 6 bases, with 16 bases lying between them. This CDR3 has 16 residues. CDR1 and CDR2 (germline): SGHTA, FQGNSA. The CDR3 region is CASSLVGPGSFNEQFF. CDR3 sequence (DNA): TGTGCCAGCAGCTTAGTGGGGCCGGGCAGCTTCAATGAGCAGTTCTTC.

This clonotype was detected ten times or more. The chain employs TRBV5-1 and TRBJ2-5; D unresolved. The CDR3 consists of 14 residues. Between the trimmed V and J ends, which lost 4 bases and 7 bases, there was a span of 17 bases. CDR1 and CDR2 (germline): SGHRS, YFSETQ. The CDR3: CASSPTLGDGTQYF. The CDR3 region has the DNA TGCGCCAGCAGCCCCACCCTGGGTGACGGGACCCAGTACTTC.

The rearrangement joins TRBV11-1 to TRBJ2-1; D is possibly TRBD1 (5 bases). Germline loops: CDR1 SGHAT, CDR2 FQDESV (reference sequence). V was cut by 1 base and J by 0 bases, with 22 bases left in between. The CDR3 runs 20 residues. The CDR3: CASSLGLGPRGTFSYNEQFF. CDR3 DNA sequence: TGTGCCAGCAGCTTAGGTTTGGGGCCGCGAGGAACATTCTCCTACAATGAGCAGTTCTTC.

In its sample, this clonotype was seen many times. The CDR3 region is CASSLYRADGTKGPEAFF. As DNA, the CDR3 is TGTGCCAGCAGTTTATACCGGGCAGACGGGACTAAGGGGCCTGAAGCTTTCTTT. This chain joins TRBV27 and TRBJ1-1; maybe TRBD1 (5 bases). Trimming cost V 1 base and J 6 bases, with 24 bases left between them. Germline CDR1 and CDR2: MNHEY and SMNVEV (reference sequence). The CDR3 runs 18 residues.

The V and J genes are TRBV4-1 and TRBJ2-7; TRBD2 aligns across 11 bases. This CDR3 has 18 amino acids. With 1 base clipped from V and 2 bases from J, the junction kept 10 bases outside the gene matches. Germline V gene data show CDR1 as MGHRA and CDR2 as YSYEKL. The CDR3 protein is CASSQGWLTSGSAYEQYF. The CDR3 region has the DNA TGCGCCAGCAGCCAAGGGTGGCTTACTAGCGGGAGCGCCTACGAGCAGTACTTC.

This clonotype was observed many times. The rearrangement links TRBV6-5 to TRBJ2-7; TRBD1 aligns across 8 bases. Per the germline V gene, CDR1 is MNHEY and CDR2 is SVGAGI. This CDR3 is 14 amino acids long. J lost 2 bases, V lost 2 bases, and 2 bases had no gene match. CDR3 sequence reads: CASSYGGQAYEQYF. The CDR3 DNA follows: TGTGCCAGCAGTTACGGGGGACAGGCCTACGAGCAGTACTTC.

The sample holds many counts of this clonotype. The rearrangement joins TRBV5-1 to TRBJ2-1; 7 bases agree with TRBD2. CDR3 length equals 15 residues. V lost 2 bases to trimming and J lost 4 bases; unmatched junction nucleotides: 6. Germline V CDR1 and CDR2: SGHRS, YFSETQ. The CDR3 DNA reads TGCGCCAGCAGCTTAGGGCTAGCGGCGTACAATGAGCAGTTCTTC. Translation gives CASSLGLAAYNEQFF.

The chain carries TRBV5-1 and TRBJ2-3; tentative D call: TRBD2 (5 bases). The CDR3 has 16 amino acids. Germline-derived CDR1 and CDR2 are SGHRS and YFSETQ. V was trimmed by 4 bases and J by 0 bases, leaving 15 bases between them. DNA for the CDR3: TGCGCCAGCAGCCCCACTTTGAGCGGAAGCACAGATACGCAGTATTTT. The encoded protein is CASSPTLSGSTDTQYF.

This clonotype was recorded a few times. V is TRBV12-3 or TRBV12-4 and J is TRBJ2-2; D unclear. V shed 3 bases and J shed 4 bases, with 12 bases lying between them. The CDR3 has 15 residues. CDR3 nucleotide sequence: TGTGCCAGCAGTTTTTTATGGAGACCCACCGGGGAGCTGTTTTTT. As protein: CASSFLWRPTGELFF.

There are many counts of this clonotype. This chain joins TRBV27 and TRBJ2-3; 14 positions match TRBD2. Germline loops: CDR1 MNHEY, CDR2 SMNVEV (reference sequence). V dropped 3 bases and J dropped 5; count of bases not matched to a gene: 10. CDR3 size: 18 residues. This CDR3 reads CASSFHRLGLAGGDTQYF. The DNA for the CDR3 is TGTGCCAGCAGTTTCCACCGCCTAGGACTAGCGGGAGGAGATACGCAGTATTTT.